These T cell receptor beta chains were read from a single sample in a study of control samples from healthy donors and cancer patients. The table came from immunoSEQ multiplex PCR; TCRdb's copy has only in-frame clones and leaves some out. The sample shows 150,000 to 200,000 clones, approximately 90% of them seen only once. The sample consisted of blood. These receptors were collected from a man aged 25 to 45 in good health. Both conserved end residues are part of each CDR3. D genes are given only for firm matches. Clone size, where shown, is once, few, many, or a class for clones that have expanded.

>TRBJ2-7|.|TRBV9|.
TGTGCCAGCAGCGTAAACGAGCAGTACTTC
CASSVNEQYF
>TRBJ2-7|TRBD1|TRBV27|.
TGTGCCAGCCGCGCCCGGGACAGGGTCCCCTACGAGCAGTACTTC
CASRARDRVPYEQYF
>TRBJ2-7|TRBD2|TRBV18|.
TGTGCCAGCGGAGGGGAACTAGCGGCAATTTACGAGCAGTACTTC
CASGGELAAIYEQYF
>TRBJ1-4|.|TRBV4-1|.
TGCGCCAGCAGCCAAGATGGGGGGAGAGATGAAAAACTGTTTTTT
CASSQDGGRDEKLFF
>TRBJ2-1|.|TRBV5-1|.
TGCGCCAGCAGCTTGGGGGCAGATGGTAATGAGCAGTTCTTC
CASSLGADGNEQFF
>TRBJ2-7|TRBD1|TRBV27|.
TGTGCCAGCAGTTTATCGACAGGGTCCCCCTACGAGCAGTACTTC
CASSLSTGSPYEQYF
>TRBJ1-2|TRBD1|TRBV5-5|.
TGTGCCAGCAGACCGACAGGGTCCTATGGCTACACCTTC
CASRPTGSYGYTF
>TRBJ1-1|TRBD1|TRBV2|few
TGTGCCAGCAGCCGAGGGAACAGGGGATATGAAGCTTTCTTT
CASSRGNRGYEAFF
>TRBJ2-7|.|TRBV30|.
TGTGCCTGGTCCGGGACCTCCTACGAGCAGTACTTC
CAWSGTSYEQYF
>TRBJ1-5|.|TRBV2|.
TGTGCCAGCAGTGATTTTACCATGCCGGGTCGGCCCCAGCATTTT
CASSDFTMPGRPQHF
>TRBJ2-1|.|TRBV28|.
TGTGCCAGCAGTTCAGGGAGGAATGAGCAGTTCTTC
CASSSGRNEQFF
>TRBJ2-3|TRBD2|TRBV30|.
TGTGCCTGGAGTGAGGCGGGGGGGACAGATACGCAGTATTTT
CAWSEAGGTDTQYF
>TRBJ1-4|.|TRBV3-1/TRBV3-2|.
TGTGCCAGCAGCCAAGCTCCCCATGAAAAACTGTTTTTT
CASSQAPHEKLFF
>TRBJ1-6|TRBD1|TRBV30|.
TGTGCCTGGGGGGGACAGGGTGGGTCACCCCTCCACTTT
CAWGGQGGSPLHF
>TRBJ1-1|.|TRBV5-4|.
TGTGCCAGCAGCTTCGGGGGGGCGACTGAAGCTTTCTTT
CASSFGGATEAFF
>TRBJ2-2|.|TRBV2|.
TGTGCCAGCAGAGATGACAGATACACCGGGGAGCTGTTTTTT
CASRDDRYTGELFF
>TRBJ2-7|.|TRBV3-1/TRBV3-2|.
TGTGCCAGCAGCCAAGATGAGGCAGGCGAGCAGTACTTC
CASSQDEAGEQYF
>TRBJ1-4|.|TRBV7-9|.
TGTGCCAGCAGCCCCTTCCTAGGGGGTAATGAAAAACTGTTTTTT
CASSPFLGGNEKLFF
>TRBJ1-2|.|TRBV30|once
TGTGCCTGGAGTGTACGCAGGGTCGGTGGCTACACCTTC
CAWSVRRVGGYTF
>TRBJ1-2|.|TRBV27|.
TGTGCCAGCACCCTAGTAGGGGTGCGCGGCTACACCTTC
CASTLVGVRGYTF
>TRBJ1-1|.|TRBV12-3/TRBV12-4|.
TGTGCCAGCAGACAAAGGGTGGACACTGAAGCTTTCTTT
CASRQRVDTEAFF
>TRBJ2-7|TRBD2|TRBV11-2|.
TGTGCCAGCAGCCTAATCGCGCGGGAGGAGGAGCAGTACTTC
CASSLIAREEEQYF
>TRBJ2-5|.|TRBV5-1|few
TGCGCCAGCAGCTTGGCGCTCCAAGAGACCCAGTACTTC
CASSLALQETQYF
>TRBJ1-3|.|TRBV6-5|.
TGTGCCAGCAGTCCCCGGAAGGCTGGAAACACCATATATTTT
CASSPRKAGNTIYF
>TRBJ2-7|TRBD2|TRBV7-2|.
TGTGCCAGCAGCTGGACTAGCGGGAGGTACGAGCAGTACTTC
CASSWTSGRYEQYF
>TRBJ1-5|.|TRBV5-6|once
TGTGCCAGCAGCTTGGCGGGGTTCAATCAGCCCCAGCATTTT
CASSLAGFNQPQHF
>TRBJ2-1|.|TRBV20-1|.
TGCAGTGCTAGTATTAGCGATAGAAATGAGCAGTTCTTC
CSASISDRNEQFF
>TRBJ1-6|TRBD1|TRBV10-3|.
TGTGCCACGACCGGGACAGGGAATTCACCCCTCCACTTT
CATTGTGNSPLHF
>TRBJ2-1|.|TRBV18|.
TGTGCCAGCTCACCACCGGGGAGGGGGGAGCAGTTCTTC
CASSPPGRGEQFF
>TRBJ1-1|.|TRBV7-2|.
TGTGCCAGCAGCCCAGGGATGAACACTGAAGCTTTCTTT
CASSPGMNTEAFF
>TRBJ2-5|TRBD2|TRBV6-2/TRBV6-3|once
TGTGCCAGCAGTTCTAGCGGTCAAGAGACCCAGTACTTC
CASSSSGQETQYF
>TRBJ2-1|.|TRBV3-1/TRBV3-2|.
TGTGCCAGCAGCCCAGGGGTGGCGGGAGCCCCCTACAATGAGCAGTTCTTC
CASSPGVAGAPYNEQFF
>TRBJ1-1|.|TRBV11-3|.
TGTGCCAGCAGCCCCCTCGGCGACGAAGCCCGAGCTTTCTTT
CASSPLGDEARAFF
>TRBJ2-3|TRBD2|TRBV7-8|.
TGTGCCAGCAGCTTAGGTCGGGTAGCGGGGACAGATACGCAGTATTTT
CASSLGRVAGTDTQYF
>TRBJ2-2|.|TRBV11-2|.
TGTGCCAGCAGCTTAGCCGGGGAGCTGTTTTTT
CASSLAGELFF
>TRBJ2-5|.|TRBV5-6|once
TGTGCCAGCAGCCCCCCGTTTCTATACCAAGAGACCCAGTACTTC
CASSPPFLYQETQYF
>TRBJ1-5|TRBD1|TRBV28|.
TGTGCCAGCAGGCCAGGGGGTCAGCCCCAGCATTTT
CASRPGGQPQHF
>TRBJ2-3|.|TRBV7-2|.
TGTGCCAGCAGCTTAACATTTGGCACAGATACGCAGTATTTT
CASSLTFGTDTQYF
>TRBJ2-7|.|TRBV6-5|.
TGTGCCAGCAGTTATTCCGGGACTTGGAACTACGAGCAGTACTTC
CASSYSGTWNYEQYF
>TRBJ2-3|.|TRBV11-2|.
TGTGCCAGCAGCCCACTTAGTGTGCCAAATACGCAGTATTTT
CASSPLSVPNTQYF
>TRBJ2-3|.|TRBV7-3|.
TGTGCCAGCAGCTTACCCACTGGTGGCACAGATACGCAGTATTTT
CASSLPTGGTDTQYF
>TRBJ2-3|TRBD2|TRBV2|many
TGTGCCAGCAGTTTGACTAGCGGGAGAAGGCCTAGCACAGATACGCAGTATTTT
CASSLTSGRRPSTDTQYF
>TRBJ1-1|TRBD1|TRBV19|.
TGTGCCAGTAGCCAAACGACAGGGGTACGCGCTTTCTTT
CASSQTTGVRAFF
>TRBJ1-5|.|TRBV6-5|.
TGTGCCAGCGCCCAGGGGCCCCAGCATTTT
CASAQGPQHF
>TRBJ2-1|.|TRBV5-1|.
TGCGCCAGCAGGGAGGGGAGTATTGGTGAGCAGTTCTTC
CASREGSIGEQFF
>TRBJ2-7|.|TRBV20-1|.
TGCAGTGCTAGTCCCCGGCCTACCTACGAGCAGTACTTC
CSASPRPTYEQYF
>TRBJ1-2|.|TRBV30|.
TGTGCCTGGAGGGGATGGGCAGGGATGGGCTATGGCTACACCTTC
CAWRGWAGMGYGYTF
>TRBJ2-7|TRBD2|TRBV5-4|.
TGTGCCAGCAGCTTGGGGGGGACTAGCGGGAGCTACGAGCAGTACTTC
CASSLGGTSGSYEQYF
>TRBJ1-4|.|TRBV12-3/TRBV12-4|.
TGTGCCAGCAGGGGAACTAATGAAAAACTGTTTTTT
CASRGTNEKLFF
>TRBJ2-3|.|TRBV12-5|once
TGTGCTAGTGGTTTGGGAGCCGTAGGGGCAGATACGCAGTATTTT
CASGLGAVGADTQYF
>TRBJ1-3|.|TRBV9|.
TGTGCCAGCAGCGTTTCCTTGGGGGCGCAGGGAAACACCATATATTTT
CASSVSLGAQGNTIYF
>TRBJ2-2|TRBD2|TRBV27|.
TGTGCCAGCACTTTCGGAGCGGGGAGCAACACCGGGGAGCTGTTTTTT
CASTFGAGSNTGELFF
>TRBJ1-1|.|TRBV6-2/TRBV6-3|.
TGTGCCAGCAGTTACTACCGCAGGGACACTGAAGCTTTCTTT
CASSYYRRDTEAFF
>TRBJ1-2|.|TRBV30|.
TGTGCCTGGTCAACGGCGGGAGGCTACACCTTC
CAWSTAGGYTF